This TCR beta chain was recovered during a study of response to subunit inactivated influenza vaccine. TCRdb re-called the RT-PCR reads through MiXCR, storing one row per CDR3 protein. The sample has 450,000 to 700,000 distinct CDR3 sequences, 14% seen once; the top ten hold around 10%. Losses at the gene ends were 0 bases for V and 0 bases for J; bases not matched to a gene: 6. The CDR3 is 17 amino acids. Germline V CDR1 and CDR2: DFQATT, SNEGSKA (reference sequence). The TCR was taken from a man aged 45-60 years who received an inactivated influenza vaccine. The chain links TRBV20-1 to TRBJ2-1, with TRBD2 matching 9 bases. Here the sequenced sample was PBMCs from blood, taken 11 to 12 days after vaccination. CDR3 sequence: CSARDRGGRGSYNEQFF. CDR3 nucleotide sequence: TGCAGTGCTAGAGATCGGGGCGGGAGGGGCTCCTACAATGAGCAGTTCTTC.